This T cell receptor (beta chain) was identified during a study of Ad26.COV2.S vaccination and SARS-CoV-2 variants. Study in general: Each vaccinee took Ad26.COV2.S intramuscularly, once or twice 56 days apart. Study-level results: Quantification of TCR breadth and depth may have yielded underestimates of total T cell responses. Recipients of either vaccine or placebo displayed similar breadth of non-spike TCRs.

Worth noting for this clone: Its antigen is currently unknown.

The treatment: 19 received Ad26.COV2.S at low or high dose, single or two shots; 5 received placebo; per-sample allocation not given. Each sample was drawn 63 days after the first injection (of vaccine or placebo). In the vaccine, an Ad26 vector expressed the SARS-CoV-2 spike of the Wuhan strain. Generated by immunoSEQ multiplex PCR, the TCRdb table keeps only in-frame clones and is missing some. This sample carries over 200,000 clones, around 89% of them seen once, and the ten largest clones take about 10%. This specimen was peripheral blood, taken in a trial of Ad26.COV2.S vaccine versus placebo. This TCR was sampled from a person aged 18 to 65 who received the Ad26.COV2.S COVID-19 vaccine or a placebo.

The CDR3 reads CASGLGGGGRYTEAFF. CDR3 nucleotides: TGTGCTAGTGGTTTGGGGGGAGGGGGCCGTTACACTGAAGCTTTCTTT. The V call is TRBV12-5, the J call TRBJ1-1; TRBD1 agrees at 7 bases. The V gene's germline CDR1 is LGHNT and CDR2 FRNRAP. Trimming took 1 base from V and 3 from J; bases not matched to a gene: 8. The CDR3 totals 16 residues.